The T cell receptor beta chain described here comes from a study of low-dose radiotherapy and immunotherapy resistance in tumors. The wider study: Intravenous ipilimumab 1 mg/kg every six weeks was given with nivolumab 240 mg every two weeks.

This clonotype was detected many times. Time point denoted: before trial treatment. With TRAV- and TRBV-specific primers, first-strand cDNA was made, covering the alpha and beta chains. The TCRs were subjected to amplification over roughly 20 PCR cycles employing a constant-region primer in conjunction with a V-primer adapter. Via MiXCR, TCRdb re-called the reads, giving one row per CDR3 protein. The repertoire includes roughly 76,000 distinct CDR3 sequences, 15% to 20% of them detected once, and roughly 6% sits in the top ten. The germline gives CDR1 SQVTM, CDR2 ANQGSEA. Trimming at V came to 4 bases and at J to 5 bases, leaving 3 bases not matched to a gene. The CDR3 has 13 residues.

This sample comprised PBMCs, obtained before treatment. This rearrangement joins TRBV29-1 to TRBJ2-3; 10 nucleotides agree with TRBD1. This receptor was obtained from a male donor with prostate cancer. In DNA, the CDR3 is TGCAGCGTTGGACAGGGGGCGAGAGATACGCAGTATTTT. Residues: CSVGQGARDTQYF.